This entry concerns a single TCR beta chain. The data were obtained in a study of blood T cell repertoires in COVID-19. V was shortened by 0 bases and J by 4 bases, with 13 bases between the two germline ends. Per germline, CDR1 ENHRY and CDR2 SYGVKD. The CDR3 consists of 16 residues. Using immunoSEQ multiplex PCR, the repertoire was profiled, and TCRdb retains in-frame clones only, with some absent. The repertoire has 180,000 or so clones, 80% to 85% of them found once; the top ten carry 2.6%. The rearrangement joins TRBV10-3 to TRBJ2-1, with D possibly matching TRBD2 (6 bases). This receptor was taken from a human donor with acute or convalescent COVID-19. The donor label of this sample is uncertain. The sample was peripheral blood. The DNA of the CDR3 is TGTGCCATCAGTGAGTCGTGGCAGGGAGGTTACAATGAGCAGTTCTTC. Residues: CAISESWQGGYNEQFF.